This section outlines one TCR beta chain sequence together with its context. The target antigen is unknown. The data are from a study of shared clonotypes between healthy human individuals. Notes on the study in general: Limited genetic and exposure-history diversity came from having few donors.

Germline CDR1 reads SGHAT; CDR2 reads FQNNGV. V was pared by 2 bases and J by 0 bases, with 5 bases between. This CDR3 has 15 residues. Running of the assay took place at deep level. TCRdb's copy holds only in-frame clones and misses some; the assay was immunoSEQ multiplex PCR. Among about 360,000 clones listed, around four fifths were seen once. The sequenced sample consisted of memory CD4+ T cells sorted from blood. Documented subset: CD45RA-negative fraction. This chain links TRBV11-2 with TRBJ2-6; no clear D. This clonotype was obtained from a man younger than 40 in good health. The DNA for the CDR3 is TGTGCCAGCAGCTTACAGGACTCTGGGGCCAACGTCCTGACTTTC. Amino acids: CASSLQDSGANVLTF.